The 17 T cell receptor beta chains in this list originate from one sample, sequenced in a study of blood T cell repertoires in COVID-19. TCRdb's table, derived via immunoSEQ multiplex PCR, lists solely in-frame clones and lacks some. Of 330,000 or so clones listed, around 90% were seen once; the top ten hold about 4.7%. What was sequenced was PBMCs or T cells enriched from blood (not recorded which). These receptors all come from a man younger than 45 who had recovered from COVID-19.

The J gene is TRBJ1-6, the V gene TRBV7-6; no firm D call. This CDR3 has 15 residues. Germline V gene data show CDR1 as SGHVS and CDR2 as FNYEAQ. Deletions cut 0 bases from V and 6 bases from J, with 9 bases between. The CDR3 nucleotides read TGTGCCAGCAGCTTAGCGAGGGCCCGTAATTCACCCCTCCACTTT. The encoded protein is CASSLARARNSPLHF. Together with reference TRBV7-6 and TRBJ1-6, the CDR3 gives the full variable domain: GAGVSQSPRYKVTKRGQDVALRCDPISGHVSLYWYRQALGQGPEFLTYFNYEAQQDKSGLPNDRFSAERPEGSISTLTIQRTEQRDSAMYRCASSLARARNSPLHFGNGTRLTVT.

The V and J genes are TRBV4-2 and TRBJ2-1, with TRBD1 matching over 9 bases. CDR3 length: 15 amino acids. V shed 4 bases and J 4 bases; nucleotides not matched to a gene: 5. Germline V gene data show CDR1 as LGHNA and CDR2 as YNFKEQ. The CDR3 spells CASSLRDREYNEQFF. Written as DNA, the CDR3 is TGTGCCAGCAGCCTCCGGGACAGGGAATACAATGAGCAGTTCTTC.

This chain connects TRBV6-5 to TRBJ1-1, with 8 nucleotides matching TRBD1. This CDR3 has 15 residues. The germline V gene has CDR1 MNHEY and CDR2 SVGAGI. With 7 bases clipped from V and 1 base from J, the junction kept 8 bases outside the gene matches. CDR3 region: CASIILTGANTEAFF. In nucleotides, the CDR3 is TGTGCCAGCATTATTTTGACAGGGGCGAACACTGAAGCTTTCTTT.

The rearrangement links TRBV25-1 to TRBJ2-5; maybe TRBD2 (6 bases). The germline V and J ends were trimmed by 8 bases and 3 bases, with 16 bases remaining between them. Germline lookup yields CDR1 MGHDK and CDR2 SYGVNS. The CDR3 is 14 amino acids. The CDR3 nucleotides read TGTGCCAGCCAACGTAGGTGGGGGGAAGAGACCCAGTACTTC. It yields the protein CASQRRWGEETQYF.

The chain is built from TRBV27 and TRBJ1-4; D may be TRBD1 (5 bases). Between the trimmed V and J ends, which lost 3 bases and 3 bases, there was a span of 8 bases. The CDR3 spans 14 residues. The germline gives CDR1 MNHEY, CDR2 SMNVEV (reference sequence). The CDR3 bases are TGTGCCAGCAGTTTCAGCAGGGCTAATGAAAAACTGTTTTTT. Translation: CASSFSRANEKLFF.

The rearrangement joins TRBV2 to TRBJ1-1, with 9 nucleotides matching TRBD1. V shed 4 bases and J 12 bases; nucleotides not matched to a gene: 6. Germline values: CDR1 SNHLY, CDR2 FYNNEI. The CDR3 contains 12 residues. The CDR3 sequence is CASSGQGGKSFF. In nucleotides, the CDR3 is TGTGCCAGCAGTGGACAGGGGGGTAAGTCTTTCTTT. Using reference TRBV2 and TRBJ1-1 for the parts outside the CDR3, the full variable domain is EPEVTQTPSHQVTQMGQEVILRCVPISNHLYFYWYRQILGQKVEFLVSFYNNEISEKSEIFDDQFSVERPDGSNFTLKIRSTKLEDSAMYFCASSGQGGKSFFGQGTRLTVV.

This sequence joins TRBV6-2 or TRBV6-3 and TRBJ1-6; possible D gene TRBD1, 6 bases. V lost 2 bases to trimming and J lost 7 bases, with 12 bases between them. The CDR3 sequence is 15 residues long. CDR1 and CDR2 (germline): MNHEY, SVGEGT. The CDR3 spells CASSYAGGQNSPLHF. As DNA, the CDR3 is TGTGCCAGCAGTTACGCGGGGGGCCAAAATTCACCCCTCCACTTT.

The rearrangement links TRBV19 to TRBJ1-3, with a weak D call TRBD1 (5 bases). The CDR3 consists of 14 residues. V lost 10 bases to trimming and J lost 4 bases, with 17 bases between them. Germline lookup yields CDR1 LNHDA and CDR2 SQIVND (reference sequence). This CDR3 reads CATSREGRGNTIYF. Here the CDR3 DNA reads TGTGCCACCTCAAGGGAGGGGAGAGGAAACACCATATATTTT.

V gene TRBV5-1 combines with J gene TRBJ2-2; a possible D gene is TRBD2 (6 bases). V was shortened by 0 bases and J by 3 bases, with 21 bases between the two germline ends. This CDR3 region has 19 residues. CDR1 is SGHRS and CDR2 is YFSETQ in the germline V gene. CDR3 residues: CASSLAYRGGAGDTGELFF. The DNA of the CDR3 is TGCGCCAGCAGCTTGGCCTATAGAGGAGGGGCTGGGGACACCGGGGAGCTGTTTTTT.

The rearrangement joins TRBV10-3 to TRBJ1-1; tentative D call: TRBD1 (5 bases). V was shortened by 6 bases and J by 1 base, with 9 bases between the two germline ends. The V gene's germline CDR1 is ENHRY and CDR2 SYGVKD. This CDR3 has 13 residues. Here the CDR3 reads CAISEGQNTEAFF. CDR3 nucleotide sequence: TGTGCCATCAGCGAAGGACAGAACACTGAAGCTTTCTTT.

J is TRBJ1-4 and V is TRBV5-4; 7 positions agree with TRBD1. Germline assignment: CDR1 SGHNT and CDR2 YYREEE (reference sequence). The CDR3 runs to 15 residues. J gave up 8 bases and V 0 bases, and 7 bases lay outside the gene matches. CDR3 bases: TGTGCCAGCAGCTTGGCCGGGACAGTAGGGGAAAAACTGTTTTTT. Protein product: CASSLAGTVGEKLFF.

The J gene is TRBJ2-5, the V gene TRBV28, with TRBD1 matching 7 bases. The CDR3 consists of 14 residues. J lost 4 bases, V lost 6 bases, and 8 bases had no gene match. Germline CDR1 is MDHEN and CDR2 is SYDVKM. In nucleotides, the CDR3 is TGTGCCAGCAGCACCGACAGGGTTCGAGAGACCCAGTACTTC. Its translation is CASSTDRVRETQYF.

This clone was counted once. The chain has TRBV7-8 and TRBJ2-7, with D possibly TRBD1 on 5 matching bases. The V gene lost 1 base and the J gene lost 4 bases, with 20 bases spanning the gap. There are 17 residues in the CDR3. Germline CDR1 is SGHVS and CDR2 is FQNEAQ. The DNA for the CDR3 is TGTGCCAGCAGCTTAGGTGCAGGGAATATTTACCCTTACGAGCAGTACTTC. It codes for CASSLGAGNIYPYEQYF.

This CDR3 reads CASSLADRGPYEQYF. The CDR3, as DNA: TGTGCCAGCAGCTTGGCGGACAGGGGCCCCTACGAGCAGTACTTC. This chain joins TRBV5-6 and TRBJ2-7; TRBD1 matches at 9 bases. Germline lookup yields CDR1 SGHDT and CDR2 YYEEEE. The J segment lost 2 bases and the V segment lost 0 bases, leaving 3 bases of the junction unmatched. The CDR3 covers 15 residues.

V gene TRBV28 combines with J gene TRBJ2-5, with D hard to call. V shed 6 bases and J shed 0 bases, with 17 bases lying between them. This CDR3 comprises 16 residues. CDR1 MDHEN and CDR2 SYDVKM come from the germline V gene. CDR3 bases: TGTGCCAGCAGCCCCCGACCAGGAAAGTACCAAGAGACCCAGTACTTC. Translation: CASSPRPGKYQETQYF.

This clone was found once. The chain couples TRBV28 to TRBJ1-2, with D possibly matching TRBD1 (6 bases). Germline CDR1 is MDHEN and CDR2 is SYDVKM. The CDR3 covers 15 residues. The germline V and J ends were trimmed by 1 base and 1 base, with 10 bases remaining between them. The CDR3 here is CASSLSGQFNYGYTF. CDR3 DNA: TGTGCCAGCAGTTTATCGGGACAATTTAACTATGGCTACACCTTC.

The CDR3 region is CAWSPARQGGNQPQHF. The CDR3 DNA follows: TGTGCCTGGAGTCCGGCCCGACAGGGCGGCAATCAGCCCCAGCATTTT. This chain uses TRBV30 with TRBJ1-5; 7 bases line up with TRBD1. The CDR3 is 16 amino acids. The V segment lost 2 bases and the J segment 2 bases; nucleotides outside the gene matches: 9. Per the germline V gene, CDR1 is GTSNPN and CDR2 is SVGIG (reference sequence). The full variable domain, with the rest looked up from reference TRBV30 and TRBJ1-5, is SQTIHQWPATLVQPVGSPLSLECTVEGTSNPNLYWYRQAAGRGLQLLFYSVGIGQISSEVPQNLSASRPQDRQFILSSKKLLLSDSGFYLCAWSPARQGGNQPQHFGDGTRLSIL.